This T cell receptor (beta chain) was sequenced in a study of CD8 T cells in Susac syndrome. TCR beta sequencing was performed on blood CD8+ and CD4+ T cells. Treatment-naive patients with stable or active relapsing-remitting disease served as multiple sclerosis controls. The CDR3 contains 15 residues. The germline V gene encodes CDR1 LGHDT and CDR2 YNNKEL (reference sequence). Trimming cost V 0 bases and J 4 bases, with 12 bases left between them. In the case of this clonotype: Its antigen is unknown.

Reverse transcription of roughly 0.45 to 1 ug RNA used random hexamers. Multiplex immunoSEQ PCR targeted 54 Vbeta and 13 Jbeta TCR beta segments. TCRdb re-called the immunoSEQ multiplex PCR reads through MiXCR, storing one row per CDR3 protein. Among hundreds of thousands of distinct CDR3 sequences, 90% to 95% were seen once, and the ten largest hold 0.055% to 0.075%. The study, taken as a whole, reports: The study recognized that the number of individuals in its TCR sequencing and HLA analysis was relatively small.

This sequence was found in a human donor with multiple sclerosis. This chain uses TRBV3-1 with TRBJ1-1; D gene ambiguous. The specimen was CD4+ T cells from PBMCs. The CDR3 region has the DNA TGTGCCAGCAGCCAAGATCTGACGGGAGGCACTGAAGCTTTCTTT. As protein: CASSQDLTGGTEAFF.